Reported below is one T cell receptor beta chain. The antigen is not known. This sample was taken from a study of T-cell memory formation after mild COVID-19. Study results and limitations: Clones that contracted from day 15 to 85 had balanced CD4/CD8; later expanders were CD4+ biased. Some clones that responded were present in memory (sampled pre-infection), which suggests cross-reactive memory joined.

This CDR3 has 17 amino acids. Looked up from germline, CDR1 is MGHRA and CDR2 is YSYEKL. V lost 1 base, J lost 0 bases, and 12 bases lay in between. TCRdb re-called the 5' RACE reads with MiXCR, one entry per CDR3 protein. The sample yields about 430,000 distinct CDR3 sequences, roughly 24% seen once. The sequencing input was PBMCs or a T cell subset sorted from them (not recorded which). The chain combines TRBV4-1 with TRBJ1-4; D ambiguous. The TCR originated in an adult woman who had mild COVID-19 (a few samples of this study predate the infection). Cell type and time point are not known. Written as DNA, the CDR3 is TGCGCCAGCAGCCAAGGAGAGAGAAGAACAACTAATGAAAAACTGTTTTTT. This codes for CASSQGERRTTNEKLFF.